The 7 T cell receptor beta chains listed next were all sequenced from one sample in a study of T cell responses to AZD1222 COVID-19 vaccine. Profiled with immunoSEQ multiplex PCR; TCRdb holds only in-frame clones, not every one. Among some 110,000 clones listed, 80% to 90% were seen once. Sequenced material: peripheral blood, taken on day 0 of AZD1222 vaccination. These receptors were collected from an adult in good health.

This chain links TRBV9 with TRBJ2-3, with D possibly matching TRBD2 (5 bases). The CDR3 runs to 15 residues. V was shortened by 0 bases and J by 5 bases, with 13 bases between the two germline ends. Germline-derived CDR1 and CDR2 are SGDLS and YYNGEE. CDR3 DNA sequence: TGTGCCAGCAGCGTAGTCGGGGTTCGGCAAGATACGCAGTATTTT. This gives the protein CASSVVGVRQDTQYF.

V usage is TRBV5-1 and J usage is TRBJ1-1; the D gene is possibly TRBD1 (5 bases). Germline V gene data show CDR1 as SGHRS and CDR2 as YFSETQ. The ends were cut back, 0 bases at V and 0 bases at J, with 9 bases in the middle. CDR3 length: 15 residues. CDR3: CASSLGGLMNTEAFF. As DNA, the CDR3 is TGCGCCAGCAGCTTGGGGGGCCTCATGAACACTGAAGCTTTCTTT.

The chain has TRBV2 and TRBJ1-1; D is possibly TRBD1 (6 bases). V was clipped by 0 bases and J by 4 bases, with 6 bases between them. The CDR3 covers 13 residues. Germline V gene sequence: CDR1 SNHLY, CDR2 FYNNEI. CDR3 DNA sequence: TGTGCCAGCAGTGAAGCGGGGGCCACTGAAGCTTTCTTT. Translation gives CASSEAGATEAFF.

V is TRBV4-3 and J is TRBJ2-2, with 9 bases that match TRBD2. The CDR3 is 17 residues long. The J segment lost 5 bases and the V segment lost 2 bases, leaving 9 bases of the junction unmatched. Germline V lookup: CDR1 LGHNA, CDR2 YSLEER. CDR3 residues: CASSQSIAGAGTGELFF. Written as DNA, the CDR3 is TGCGCCAGCAGCCAATCTATAGCGGGGGCTGGTACCGGGGAGCTGTTTTTT.

This chain joins TRBV28 and TRBJ2-3; 9 positions agree with TRBD2. Germline assignment: CDR1 MDHEN and CDR2 SYDVKM. With V trimmed by 0 bases and J by 1 base, 8 bases remained unmatched. This CDR3 has 18 residues. CDR3 in amino acids: CASSLWGGRADGTDTQYF. In nucleotides, the CDR3 is TGTGCCAGCAGTTTATGGGGCGGGAGGGCCGACGGCACAGATACGCAGTATTTT.

The chain recombines TRBV6-1 with TRBJ2-3; D is perhaps TRBD1 or TRBD2 (5 bases each). Trimming removed 3 bases from V and 3 bases from J, with 19 bases in between. The germline CDR1 and CDR2 sequences are MNHNS and SASEGT. The CDR3 is 17 amino acids. CDR3 nucleotide sequence: TGTGCCAGCAGTGACAGAGAATCGGGGCGCCCAACAGATACGCAGTATTTT. Protein: CASSDRESGRPTDTQYF.

V usage is TRBV3-1 (or the pseudogene TRBV3-2) and J usage is TRBJ1-1; D is perhaps TRBD1 (5 bases). The germline V gene encodes CDR1 LGHDT and CDR2 YNNKEL (reference sequence). V lost 8 bases and J lost 6, with 16 bases in between. This CDR3 region has 13 residues. DNA for the CDR3: TGTGCCAGCGTGGGAGCGGTAGGGGCTGAAGCTTTCTTT. Protein sequence: CASVGAVGAEAFF.